The 21 T cell receptor beta chains below all came from one sample that was sequenced in a study of cytomegalovirus exposure and HLA in healthy donors. The PCR used 60 Vbeta and 13 Jbeta primers. Some clones are missing from TCRdb's copy, which holds only in-frame ones; the method was immunoSEQ multiplex PCR. The sample contains about 130,000 clones, just under 80% of which appear only once. Material: PBMCs. The source of these receptors is a woman between 35 and 50 years old in good health and CMV-seronegative.

In the case of this clone: The sample carries other DNA sequences with the same CDR3. This rearrangement joins TRBV7-9 to TRBJ2-5; 12 bases match TRBD2. The CDR3 covers 16 residues. Per the germline V gene, CDR1 is SEHNR and CDR2 is FQNEAQ (reference sequence). Germline trimming cut 6 bases from V and 1 base from J; bases unmatched to any gene: 6. CDR3 nucleotides: TGTGCCAGCAGTCCTCGACTAGCGGGGGCCCAAGAGACCCAGTACTTC. Translated: CASSPRLAGAQETQYF.

The V gene is TRBV29-1, the J gene TRBJ2-7; D is unclear. V was trimmed by 4 bases and J by 1 base, leaving 8 bases between them. The CDR3 loop spans 12 amino acids. From germline, CDR1 is SQVTM and CDR2 ANQGSEA. CDR3 DNA: TGCAGCGTTGCCCGAGGATCCTACGAGCAGTACTTC. Translation gives CSVARGSYEQYF.

This sequence joins TRBV2 and TRBJ1-1; D is perhaps TRBD1 (6 bases). CDR3 size: 15 residues. Deletions cut 2 bases from V and 1 base from J, with 11 bases between. Germline CDR1 SNHLY, CDR2 FYNNEI. The CDR3 loop reads CASSEQGLTNTEAFF. CDR3 DNA: TGTGCCAGCAGTGAACAGGGGCTAACGAACACTGAAGCTTTCTTT.

The chain links TRBV5-1 to TRBJ2-7; TRBD1 is a possible D gene (5 bases). The V end was cut by 2 bases, the J end by 6 bases, with 9 bases between. The CDR3 consists of 12 residues. From germline, CDR1 is SGHRS and CDR2 YFSETQ. The CDR3 is CASSFARGEQYF. CDR3 DNA sequence: TGCGCCAGCAGCTTCGCTAGGGGCGAGCAGTACTTC.

The table lists this clone with a few counts. This sequence joins TRBV11-1 and TRBJ2-5, with 8 positions matching TRBD1. The CDR3 is made up of 13 amino acids. The V segment lost 6 bases and the J segment 5 bases; nucleotides outside the gene matches: 5. Per the germline V gene, CDR1 is SGHAT and CDR2 is FQDESV (reference sequence). The CDR3 coding sequence is TGTGCCAGCAGACCGACAGGGGTCGAGACCCAGTACTTC. Translation gives CASRPTGVETQYF.

The chain uses TRBV21-1 and TRBJ2-5; TRBD2, the table's D call, was not compared with the DNA. TRBV21-1 is noted as a pseudogene. This CDR3 has 21 residues. CDR3 nucleotide sequence: TGTGCCAGCATTAAAAATTCGGGTGGGCGGGGGCCTAGCGACTTCAGGATGACCCAGTACTTC. Translated, it gives CASIKNSGGRGPSDFRMTQYF.

The V and J genes are TRBV7-9 and TRBJ2-3; 10 bases fit TRBD1. The trim removed 5 bases at V and 3 bases at J, leaving 2 bases unmatched. The CDR3 spans 14 residues. The germline V gene encodes CDR1 SEHNR and CDR2 FQNEAQ (reference sequence). The CDR3 DNA reads TGTGCCAGCAGCAAGGACAGGGGGACAGATACGCAGTATTTT. This sequence encodes CASSKDRGTDTQYF.

This clone occurred a few times. This rearrangement joins TRBV9 to TRBJ2-7; D is undetermined. The CDR3 extends over 15 amino acids. Germline lookup yields CDR1 SGDLS and CDR2 YYNGEE. Trimming pared 0 bases from V and 0 bases from J, leaving 10 bases between. In nucleotides, the CDR3 is TGTGCCAGCAGCGTAGGGGCGATGAGCTCCTACGAGCAGTACTTC. Amino acids: CASSVGAMSSYEQYF.

The chain carries TRBV5-4 and TRBJ2-1; 12 nucleotides agree with TRBD2. Germline V gene sequence: CDR1 SGHNT, CDR2 YYREEE (reference sequence). CDR3 length equals 15 residues. J gave up 2 bases and V 6 bases, and 3 bases lay outside the gene matches. In DNA, the CDR3 is TGTGCCAGCACAACTAGCGGGGGGCCCTACAATGAGCAGTTCTTC. This gives the protein CASTTSGGPYNEQFF.

This clone showed up just a few times. The rearrangement joins TRBV15 to TRBJ2-1; 9 nucleotides agree with TRBD1. This CDR3 contains 20 residues. Germline-derived CDR1 and CDR2 are LNHNV and YYDKDF (reference sequence). V lost 3 bases to trimming and J lost 5 bases; unmatched junction nucleotides: 20. The CDR3 reads CATSRRGTGRTLQSDNEQFF. The CDR3 nucleotides read TGTGCCACCAGCAGGAGGGGGACAGGGCGGACACTACAATCTGACAATGAGCAGTTCTTC.

The CDR3 DNA reads TGTGCCAGCAGCTTTTATGACAGGGAAACCGGGGAGCTGTTTTTT. Amino acid sequence: CASSFYDRETGELFF. The chain couples TRBV5-5 to TRBJ2-2; 7 bases are a match to TRBD1. Germline V gives CDR1 SGHKS, CDR2 YYEKEE (reference sequence). The CDR3 has 15 residues. J lost 5 bases, V lost 2 bases, and 6 bases had no gene match.

The chain is built from TRBV7-7 and TRBJ2-3, with D perhaps TRBD2 (6 bases). Trimming stripped 4 bases from V and 2 bases from J, with 13 bases between. The germline CDR1 and CDR2 sequences are SSHAT and FNYEAQ (reference sequence). The CDR3 spans 15 residues. CDR3 coding DNA: TGTGCCAGCAGCTCGGTGGGGGGTTCCACAGATACGCAGTATTTT. Amino acids: CASSSVGGSTDTQYF. The variable domain in full, with the rest retrieved from reference TRBV7-7 and TRBJ2-3, is GAGVSQSPRYKVTKRGQDVTLRCDPISSHATLYWYQQALGQGPEFLTYFNYEAQPDKSGLPSDRFSAERPEGSISTLTIQRTEQRDSAMYRCASSSVGGSTDTQYFGPGTRLTVL.

The chain combines TRBV12-5 with TRBJ2-1; TRBD2 matches at 8 bases. With 0 bases clipped from V and 3 bases from J, the junction kept 7 bases outside the gene matches. The CDR3 has 17 residues. CDR1 is LGHNT and CDR2 is FRNRAP in the germline V gene. The CDR3 DNA is TGTGCTAGTGGTTTGGTACGGCAAGCGGGGGACTACAATGAGCAGTTCTTC. Translating it yields CASGLVRQAGDYNEQFF.

This chain connects TRBV6-5 to TRBJ2-7, with unresolved D. V gave up 2 bases and J gave up 3 bases, with 11 bases separating them. This CDR3 is built from 14 residues. Germline loops: CDR1 MNHEY, CDR2 SVGAGI. CDR3 amino acids: CASSYGAGIYEQYF. DNA for the CDR3: TGTGCCAGCAGTTACGGAGCCGGCATCTACGAGCAGTACTTC.

This clone occurred a few times. J is TRBJ1-6 and V is TRBV7-2; D uncertain. The V and J ends lost 4 bases and 0 bases respectively, with 10 bases between them. The CDR3 has 16 residues. The germline gives CDR1 SGHTA, CDR2 FQGNSA. The CDR3 loop reads CASSSLRSSYNSPLHF. CDR3 DNA sequence: TGTGCCAGCAGCTCTCTCCGGAGCTCCTATAATTCACCCCTCCACTTT.

This clone appeared a few times. The gene calls are TRBV28 and TRBJ2-1; TRBD2 might be the D (6 bases). Germline values: CDR1 MDHEN, CDR2 SYDVKM. The CDR3 is 17 amino acids. The V gene lost 2 bases and the J gene lost 5 bases, with 19 bases spanning the gap. The chain's CDR3 is CASSLEGFGSSNNEQFF. CDR3 sequence (DNA): TGTGCCAGCAGTTTAGAGGGTTTCGGGAGTTCGAACAATGAGCAGTTCTTC.

This chain uses TRBV5-1 with TRBJ2-2; 9 bases fit TRBD2. In germline, CDR1 is SGHRS, CDR2 YFSETQ. With 7 bases clipped from V and 3 bases from J, the junction kept 10 bases outside the gene matches. This CDR3 is 16 amino acids long. CDR3 amino acids: CASFPFAGGYTGELFF. The CDR3 DNA reads as TGCGCCAGCTTCCCATTTGCGGGGGGGTACACCGGGGAGCTGTTTTTT.

This clone was seen only once. Other nucleotide sequences in the sample specify the same CDR3. The chain couples TRBV9 to TRBJ2-5; 7 nucleotides align to TRBD2. CDR1 and CDR2 (germline): SGDLS, YYNGEE. This CDR3 is built from 15 residues. After removal of 0 bases from V and 3 bases from J, the junction contained 5 bases not matched to a gene. In DNA form, the CDR3 reads TGTGCCAGCAGCGTAGGGCAGGGAGGGGAAGAGACCCAGTACTTC. It codes for CASSVGQGGEETQYF. The full variable domain, rest sourced from reference TRBV9 and TRBJ2-5, is DSGVTQTPKHLITATGQRVTLRCSPRSGDLSVYWYQQSLDQGLQFLIQYYNGEERAKGNILERFSAQQFPDLHSELNLSSLELGDSALYFCASSVGQGGEETQYFGPGTRLLVL.

This chain connects TRBV7-8 to TRBJ2-7, with a possible D match to TRBD1 (6 bases). The CDR3 extends over 14 amino acids. V lost 6 bases to trimming and J lost 6 bases, with 18 bases between them. Germline CDR1 is SGHVS and CDR2 is FQNEAQ. The CDR3 sequence: CASSTARGGIEQYF. The CDR3, as DNA: TGTGCCAGCAGTACCGCCAGGGGCGGAATCGAGCAGTACTTC.

The chain carries TRBV6-6 and TRBJ2-2, with a possible D match to TRBD2 (6 bases). The CDR3 length is 15 residues. The V gene's germline CDR1 is MNHNY and CDR2 SVGAGI (reference sequence). V was clipped by 4 bases and J by 6 bases, with 15 bases between them. The CDR3 spells CASSSWGEKAGELFF. The CDR3, as DNA: TGTGCCAGCAGTTCCTGGGGGGAGAAGGCCGGGGAGCTGTTTTTT.

The CDR3: CASSEDTEEKLFF. The CDR3 nucleotides are TGTGCCAGCAGTGAAGACACAGAAGAAAAACTGTTTTTT. The chain recombines TRBV6-1 with TRBJ1-4; unclear D gene. This CDR3 spans 13 amino acids. Trimming took off 1 base at V and 8 bases at J, with 8 bases between the two ends. Germline CDR1 MNHNS, CDR2 SASEGT.